The rows below give T cell receptor beta chains drawn from one sample of a study of cytomegalovirus exposure and HLA in healthy donors. Repertoires were generated with immunoSEQ multiplex PCR, while TCRdb's copy carries only in-frame clones and drops some. The data contain hundreds of thousands of clones, around 86% of them singletons. Sequencing used PBMCs. The receptors were gathered from a woman younger than 30 in good health and CMV-seropositive. The CDR3 runs from the conserved cysteine through the conserved F or W. Each record gives: V gene, D gene, clone size, J gene, CDR3 protein, CDR3 DNA. A D gene is named only where the DNA matches it firmly. Only part of the rows carry a size: once, few, many, or a class if the clone is expanded.

>TRBV19|-|once|TRBJ2-7
CASSIQSGNEQYF
TGTGCCAGTAGTATACAATCAGGGAACGAGCAGTACTTC
>TRBV28|TRBD1|-|TRBJ2-7
CASSLPDRHYEQYF
TGTGCCAGCAGTTTGCCGGACAGGCACTACGAGCAGTACTTC
>TRBV5-6|TRBD1|-|TRBJ2-3
CASSLARGTGVKGTDTQYF
TGTGCCAGCAGCTTGGCCCGGGGGACAGGGGTCAAAGGCACAGATACGCAGTATTTT
>TRBV5-4|-|-|TRBJ2-3
CASSNTGTHTQYF
TGTGCCAGCAGCAACACAGGGACACATACGCAGTATTTT
>TRBV7-8|TRBD1|-|TRBJ1-5
CASSPGTGGFDQPQHF
TGTGCCAGCAGTCCCGGGACAGGGGGGTTTGATCAGCCCCAGCATTTT
>TRBV5-6|TRBD1|once|TRBJ1-1
CASSSRAGGFEAFF
TGTGCCAGCAGCTCTCGGGCAGGGGGCTTTGAAGCTTTCTTT
>TRBV2|-|-|TRBJ1-1
CASSEALTGMNTEAFF
TGTGCCAGCAGTGAAGCCTTGACAGGCATGAACACTGAAGCTTTCTTT
>TRBV29-1|TRBD2|few|TRBJ2-3
CSVPSGSSLSTDTQYF
TGCAGCGTTCCTAGCGGGAGCTCCCTTAGCACAGATACGCAGTATTTT
>TRBV15|TRBD1|-|TRBJ1-2
CATSSPGTGAGYTF
TGTGCCACCAGCAGTCCCGGGACAGGGGCTGGCTACACCTTC
>TRBV9|-|once|TRBJ2-2
CASSVAGTGELFF
TGTGCCAGCAGCGTAGCAGGGACCGGGGAGCTGTTTTTT
>TRBV28|TRBD1|-|TRBJ1-2
CASSATGIYGYTF
TGTGCCAGCAGCGCGACAGGGATCTATGGCTACACCTTC
>TRBV7-3|-|-|TRBJ1-2
CASSLEPSAVSGYTF
TGTGCCAGCAGCTTAGAACCGTCGGCGGTCAGTGGCTACACCTTC
>TRBV19|TRBD1|-|TRBJ1-1
CASSPGGQPRKAFF
TGTGCCAGTAGTCCCGGGGGACAGCCGCGGAAAGCTTTCTTT
>TRBV15|TRBD1|-|TRBJ1-2
CATSRASGQGAGYTF
TGTGCCACCAGCAGGGCCTCGGGACAGGGTGCTGGCTACACCTTC
>TRBV14|-|-|TRBJ2-7
CASSPGVEQYF
TGTGCCAGCAGCCCCGGAGTAGAGCAGTACTTC
>TRBV4-1|-|-|TRBJ1-1
CASSPDGTLNTEAFF
TGCGCCAGCAGCCCAGACGGGACTTTGAACACTGAAGCTTTCTTT
>TRBV27|TRBD2|-|TRBJ2-3
CASRGGGYTQYF
TGTGCCAGCAGGGGGGGAGGGTATACGCAGTATTTT
>TRBV27|-|-|TRBJ2-6
CASGELQGSGANVLTF
TGTGCCAGCGGCGAATTACAGGGATCTGGGGCCAACGTCCTGACTTTC
>TRBV14|TRBD1|-|TRBJ1-3
CASSPWTGAGNTIYF
TGTGCCAGCAGCCCTTGGACAGGGGCTGGAAACACCATATATTTT
>TRBV2|-|-|TRBJ1-3
CASTSLGPGTGNTIYF
TGTGCCAGCACTTCCCTGGGGCCGGGTACTGGAAACACCATATATTTT
>TRBV11-2|-|-|TRBJ1-1
CASSPGGSGTEAFF
TGTGCCAGCAGCCCCGGAGGATCGGGCACTGAAGCTTTCTTT
>TRBV6-5|-|-|TRBJ1-2
CASSPDSRGYTF
TGTGCCAGCAGCCCGGACAGCCGCGGCTACACCTTC
>TRBV29-1|TRBD1|-|TRBJ2-1
CSATQGGNEQFF
TGCAGCGCCACACAGGGGGGAAATGAGCAGTTCTTC
>TRBV4-2|-|-|TRBJ2-1
CASSQEDSYNEQFF
TGTGCCAGCAGCCAAGAAGACTCGTACAATGAGCAGTTCTTC
>TRBV28|TRBD1|-|TRBJ2-7
CASSGWVGDSEPYEQYF
TGTGCCAGCAGTGGGTGGGTAGGGGACAGTGAACCCTACGAGCAGTACTTC
>TRBV7-9|-|-|TRBJ1-1
CASSLVAFGPEAFF
TGTGCCAGCAGCTTAGTCGCCTTTGGCCCTGAAGCTTTCTTT
>TRBV5-1|TRBD2|-|TRBJ2-2
CASRLAGNTGELFF
TGCGCCAGCAGGCTAGCGGGAAACACCGGGGAGCTGTTTTTT
>TRBV11-2|TRBD2|-|TRBJ2-7
CASSFTSGLLYEQYF
TGTGCCAGCAGCTTCACTAGCGGGCTACTCTACGAGCAGTACTTC
>TRBV7-2|-|-|TRBJ1-5
CASSVSHSQPQHF
TGTGCCAGCAGCGTGTCACACAGTCAGCCCCAGCATTTT
>TRBV5-1|-|-|TRBJ2-7
CASSWGTLNYEQYF
TGCGCCAGCAGCTGGGGGACACTAAACTACGAGCAGTACTTC
>TRBV5-1|-|-|TRBJ2-2
CASSTGRLPSSGELFF
TGCGCCAGCAGCACCGGACGTCTACCTAGCAGCGGGGAGCTGTTTTTT